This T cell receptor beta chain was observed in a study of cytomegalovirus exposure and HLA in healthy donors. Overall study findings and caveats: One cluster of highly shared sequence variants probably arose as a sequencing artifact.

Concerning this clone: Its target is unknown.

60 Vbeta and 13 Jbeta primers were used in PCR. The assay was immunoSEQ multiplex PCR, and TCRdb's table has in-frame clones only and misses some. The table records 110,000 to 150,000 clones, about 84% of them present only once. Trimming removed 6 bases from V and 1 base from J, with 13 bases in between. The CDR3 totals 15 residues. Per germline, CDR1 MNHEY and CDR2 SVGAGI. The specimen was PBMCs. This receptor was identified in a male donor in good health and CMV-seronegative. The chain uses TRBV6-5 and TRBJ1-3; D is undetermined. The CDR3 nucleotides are TGTGCCAGCAGGGCCCATCGAGGATCTGGAAACACCATATATTTT. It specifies CASRAHRGSGNTIYF.